The 13 T cell receptor beta chains below all came from one sample that was sequenced in a study of control samples from healthy donors and cancer patients (dated by TCRdb to 2018 to 2020). Library preparation was by the immunoSEQ multiplex PCR assay. In TCRdb, the immuneACCESS table is reduced to in-frame sequences with V and J assigned. These tables do not hold every clone; where another copy was compared, an unresolved V gene accounts for under half, and the others remain unexplained. This sample holds 70,000 to 75,000 clones; about 94% were observed only once. Of the sample, 2.8% is held by the ten largest clones. The sample comprised blood. These receptors were obtained from a woman aged 25 to 39 in good health.

The rearrangement joins TRBV21-1 to TRBJ2-7; the table's D call of TRBD2 was not tested on the DNA. TRBV21-1 is a documented pseudogene. CDR3 size: 16 residues. The CDR3 protein is CASSKEGGSSGSKQYF. CDR3 in DNA: TGTGCCAGCAGCAAAGAGGGTGGGTCTAGCGGGAGCAAGCAGTACTTC.

The chain is built from TRBV11-3 and TRBJ1-2; a weak D match, TRBD1 (5 bases). Germline lookup yields CDR1 SGHNT and CDR2 YENEEA. CDR3 length: 15 amino acids. V was shortened by 6 bases and J by 4 bases, with 18 bases between the two germline ends. CDR3 in amino acids: CASSPAGGGLYGYTF. The CDR3 nucleotides are TGTGCCAGCAGTCCGGCCGGGGGGGGACTCTATGGCTACACCTTC. Using reference TRBV11-3 and TRBJ1-2 for the parts outside the CDR3, the full variable domain is EAGVVQSPRYKIIEKKQPVAFWCNPISGHNTLYWYLQNLGQGPELLIRYENEEAVDDSQLPKDRFSAERLKGVDSTLKIQPAELGDSAVYLCASSPAGGGLYGYTFGSGTRLTVV.

The chain couples TRBV9 to TRBJ1-1, with D hard to call. The CDR3 extends over 15 amino acids. Germline V gives CDR1 SGDLS, CDR2 YYNGEE. The germline V and J ends were trimmed by 4 bases and 0 bases, with 13 bases remaining between them. The CDR3 protein is CASSPHRDMNTEAFF. The CDR3 nucleotides are TGTGCCAGCAGCCCCCACAGAGACATGAACACTGAAGCTTTCTTT.

J is TRBJ1-1 and V is TRBV5-4; the D is unclear. CDR3 length equals 12 residues. V was cut by 0 bases and J by 7 bases, with 7 bases left in between. CDR1 and CDR2 from the germline V gene are SGHNT and YYREEE (reference sequence). The DNA for the CDR3 is TGTGCCAGCAGCTTGGGTTCGGGTGAAGCTTTCTTT. It codes for CASSLGSGEAFF.

This clone has more than one count but fewer than ten. V is TRBV7-8 and J is TRBJ1-6; 7 bases map to TRBD1. The V segment lost 5 bases and the J segment 9 bases; nucleotides outside the gene matches: 13. Germline V gene data show CDR1 as SGHVS and CDR2 as FQNEAQ. The CDR3 spans 16 residues. The DNA for the CDR3 is TGTGCCAGCAGCCGACCTGGACAGGCAAGGGGTTCACCCCTCCACTTT. This sequence encodes CASSRPGQARGSPLHF.

This clone was found once. The chain employs TRBV30 and TRBJ2-2, with D perhaps matching TRBD1 (6 bases). CDR1 and CDR2 (germline): GTSNPN, SVGIG (reference sequence). The CDR3 is made up of 13 amino acids. V was clipped by 1 base and J by 6 bases, with 9 bases between them. CDR3 in DNA: TGTGCCTGGAGTGGTTACAGGGCCGGGGAGCTGTTTTTT. Protein product: CAWSGYRAGELFF.

The rearrangement links TRBV24-1 to TRBJ2-6; no clear D gene. CDR3 length: 13 residues. In germline, CDR1 is KGHDR, CDR2 SFDVKD. V was cut by 9 bases and J by 0 bases, with 5 bases left in between. This CDR3 is CATGHSGANVLTF. In DNA, the CDR3 is TGTGCCACCGGTCACTCTGGGGCCAACGTCCTGACTTTC.

The table lists this clone with a count of one. The V and J genes are TRBV30 and TRBJ1-6; D call uncertain. V lost 4 bases, J lost 5 bases, and 15 bases lay in between. The CDR3 spans 15 residues. Looked up from germline, CDR1 is GTSNPN and CDR2 is SVGIG (reference sequence). As DNA, the CDR3 is TGTGCCTGGAATTTAGGGTGGAGGGATAATTCACCCCTCCACTTT. Residues: CAWNLGWRDNSPLHF.

The chain employs TRBV7-2 and TRBJ1-1; the D gene is possibly TRBD1 (5 bases). Trimming pared 6 bases from V and 5 bases from J, leaving 13 bases between. Germline lookup yields CDR1 SGHTA and CDR2 FQGNSA. CDR3 length: 13 residues. For the CDR3, the DNA is TGTGCCAGCAGTTCCCAGGGAGTGACTGAAGCTTTCTTT. Its protein product is CASSSQGVTEAFF. Based on the CDR3 plus reference TRBV7-2 and TRBJ1-1, the full variable domain is GAGVSQSPSNKVTEKGKDVELRCDPISGHTALYWYRQSLGQGLEFLIYFQGNSAPDKSGLPSDRFSAERTGGSVSTLTIQRTQQEDSAVYLCASSSQGVTEAFFGQGTRLTVV.

The chain has TRBV2 and TRBJ1-3; no clear D gene. V was pared by 1 base and J by 0 bases, with 10 bases between. The CDR3 totals 16 residues. Germline values: CDR1 SNHLY, CDR2 FYNNEI. The CDR3 DNA reads as TGTGCCAGCAGTGAAGGTGAGCCCCCCTCTGGAAACACCATATATTTT. Protein product: CASSEGEPPSGNTIYF. The full variable domain, with the rest looked up from reference TRBV2 and TRBJ1-3, is EPEVTQTPSHQVTQMGQEVILRCVPISNHLYFYWYRQILGQKVEFLVSFYNNEISEKSEIFDDQFSVERPDGSNFTLKIRSTKLEDSAMYFCASSEGEPPSGNTIYFGEGSWLTVV.

This chain links TRBV6-5 with TRBJ1-1, with D perhaps TRBD1 (6 bases). Looked up from germline, CDR1 is MNHEY and CDR2 is SVGAGI. The CDR3 loop spans 15 amino acids. V lost 0 bases, J lost 4 bases, and 12 bases lay in between. CDR3: CASSYSWQGSTEAFF. For the CDR3, the DNA is TGTGCCAGCAGTTACTCATGGCAGGGGAGCACTGAAGCTTTCTTT.

The V and J genes are TRBV2 and TRBJ2-7, with D perhaps matching TRBD1 (6 bases). Germline V gene sequence: CDR1 SNHLY, CDR2 FYNNEI. With 5 bases removed from V and 2 bases from J, the gap between germline ends came to 10 bases. The CDR3 sequence is 13 residues long. The CDR3 sequence is CASSPGATYEQYV. The CDR3 DNA sequence: TGTGCCAGCAGTCCAGGGGCTACCTACGAGCAGTACGTC.

The genes are TRBV6-5 and TRBJ1-2, with 12 bases matching TRBD1. The CDR3 is made up of 14 amino acids. Germline V gene sequence: CDR1 MNHEY, CDR2 SVGAGI. V was pared by 6 bases and J by 2 bases, with 1 base of the junction left unmatched. The CDR3 reads CASRGTGGNYGYTF. The CDR3 region has the DNA TGTGCCAGCAGGGGGACAGGGGGCAACTATGGCTACACCTTC.